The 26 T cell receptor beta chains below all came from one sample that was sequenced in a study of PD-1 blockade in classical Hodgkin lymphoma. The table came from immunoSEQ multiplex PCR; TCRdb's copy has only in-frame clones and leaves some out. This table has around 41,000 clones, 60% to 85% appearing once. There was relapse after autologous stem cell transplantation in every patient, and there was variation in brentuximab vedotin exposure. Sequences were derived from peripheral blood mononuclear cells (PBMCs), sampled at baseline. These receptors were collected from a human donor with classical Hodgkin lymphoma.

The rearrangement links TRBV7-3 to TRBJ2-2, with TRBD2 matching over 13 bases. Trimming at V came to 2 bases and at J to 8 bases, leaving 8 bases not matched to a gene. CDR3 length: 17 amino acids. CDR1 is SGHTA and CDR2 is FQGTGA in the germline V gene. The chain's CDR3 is CASSLVPGLAGAGELFF. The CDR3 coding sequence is TGTGCCAGCAGCTTAGTACCAGGACTAGCGGGAGCTGGGGAGCTGTTTTTT.

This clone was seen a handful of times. The CDR3 is CASSSLALAGTGELFF. The CDR3 coding sequence is TGTGCCAGCAGCTCGCTAGCGTTAGCGGGCACCGGGGAGCTGTTTTTT. The rearrangement uses TRBV7-9 and TRBJ2-2, with 7 bases that match TRBD2. The CDR3 consists of 16 residues. Per the germline V gene, CDR1 is SEHNR and CDR2 is FQNEAQ (reference sequence). The V gene end was trimmed by 4 bases and the J gene end by 4 bases; junction bases not matched to a gene: 9.

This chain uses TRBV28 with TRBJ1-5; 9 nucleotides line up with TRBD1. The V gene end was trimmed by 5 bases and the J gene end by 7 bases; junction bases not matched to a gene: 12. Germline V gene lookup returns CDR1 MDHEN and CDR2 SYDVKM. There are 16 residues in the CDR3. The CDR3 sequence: CASSPVLGQGGQPQHF. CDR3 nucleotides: TGTGCCAGCAGTCCCGTATTGGGACAGGGAGGGCAGCCCCAGCATTTT.

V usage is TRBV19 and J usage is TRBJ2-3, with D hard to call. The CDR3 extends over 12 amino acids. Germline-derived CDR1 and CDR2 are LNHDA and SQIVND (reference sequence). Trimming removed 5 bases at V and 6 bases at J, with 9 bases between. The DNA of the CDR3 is TGTGCCAGTAGTCCATCTAGTGATACGCAGTATTTT. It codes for CASSPSSDTQYF.

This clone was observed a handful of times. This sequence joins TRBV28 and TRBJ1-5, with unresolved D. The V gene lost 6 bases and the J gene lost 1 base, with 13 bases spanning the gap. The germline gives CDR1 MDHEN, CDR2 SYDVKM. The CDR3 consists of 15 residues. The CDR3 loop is CASRPLGDSNQPQHF. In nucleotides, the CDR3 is TGTGCCAGCAGACCGCTCGGCGACAGCAATCAGCCCCAGCATTTT.

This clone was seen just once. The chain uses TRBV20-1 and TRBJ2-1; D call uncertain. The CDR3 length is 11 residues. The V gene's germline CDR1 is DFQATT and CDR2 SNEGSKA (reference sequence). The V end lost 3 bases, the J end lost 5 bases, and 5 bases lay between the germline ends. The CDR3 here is CSASFDNEQFF. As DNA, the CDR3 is TGCAGTGCTAGTTTTGACAATGAGCAGTTCTTC.

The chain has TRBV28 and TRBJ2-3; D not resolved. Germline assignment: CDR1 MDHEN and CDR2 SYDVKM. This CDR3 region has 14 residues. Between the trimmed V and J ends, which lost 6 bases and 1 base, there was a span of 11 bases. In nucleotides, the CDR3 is TGTGCCAGCAGGGCACCTCGGGGCACAGATACGCAGTATTTT. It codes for CASRAPRGTDTQYF.

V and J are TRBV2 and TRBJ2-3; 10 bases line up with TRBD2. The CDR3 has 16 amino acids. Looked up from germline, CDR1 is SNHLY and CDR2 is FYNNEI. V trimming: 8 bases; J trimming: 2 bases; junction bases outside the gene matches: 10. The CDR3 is CASLYPAGGFTDTQYF. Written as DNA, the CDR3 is TGTGCCAGCCTATACCCAGCGGGAGGGTTCACAGATACGCAGTATTTT. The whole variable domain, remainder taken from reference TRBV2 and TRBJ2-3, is EPEVTQTPSHQVTQMGQEVILRCVPISNHLYFYWYRQILGQKVEFLVSFYNNEISEKSEIFDDQFSVERPDGSNFTLKIRSTKLEDSAMYFCASLYPAGGFTDTQYFGPGTRLTVL.

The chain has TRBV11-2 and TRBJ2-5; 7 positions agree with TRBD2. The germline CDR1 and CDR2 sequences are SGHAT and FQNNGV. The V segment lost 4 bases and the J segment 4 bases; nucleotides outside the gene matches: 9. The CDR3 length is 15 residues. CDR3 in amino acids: CASSYGGRETETQYF. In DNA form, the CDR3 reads TGTGCCAGCAGCTACGGTGGGAGGGAGACAGAGACCCAGTACTTC.

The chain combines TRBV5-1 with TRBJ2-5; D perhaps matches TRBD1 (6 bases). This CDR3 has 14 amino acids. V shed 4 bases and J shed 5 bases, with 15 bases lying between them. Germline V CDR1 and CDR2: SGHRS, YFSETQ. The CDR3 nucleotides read TGCGCCAGCAGCGGAAGGACAGCGCGGGAGACCCAGTACTTC. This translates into CASSGRTARETQYF. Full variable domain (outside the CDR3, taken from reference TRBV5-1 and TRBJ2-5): KAGVTQTPRYLIKTRGQQVTLSCSPISGHRSVSWYQQTPGQGLQFLFEYFSETQRNKGNFPGRFSGRQFSNSRSEMNVSTLELGDSALYLCASSGRTARETQYFGPGTRLLVL.

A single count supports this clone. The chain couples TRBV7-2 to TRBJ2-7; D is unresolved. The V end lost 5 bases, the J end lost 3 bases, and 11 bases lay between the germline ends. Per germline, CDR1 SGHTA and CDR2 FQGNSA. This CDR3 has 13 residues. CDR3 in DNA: TGTGCCAGCAGCAACCGGGTCCACTACGAGCAGTACTTC. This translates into CASSNRVHYEQYF.

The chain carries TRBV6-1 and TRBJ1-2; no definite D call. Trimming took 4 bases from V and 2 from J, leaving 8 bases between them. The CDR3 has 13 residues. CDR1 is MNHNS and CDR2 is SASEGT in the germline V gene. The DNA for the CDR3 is TGTGCCAGCAGTGTCGCCGGGAACTATGGCTACACCTTC. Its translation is CASSVAGNYGYTF.

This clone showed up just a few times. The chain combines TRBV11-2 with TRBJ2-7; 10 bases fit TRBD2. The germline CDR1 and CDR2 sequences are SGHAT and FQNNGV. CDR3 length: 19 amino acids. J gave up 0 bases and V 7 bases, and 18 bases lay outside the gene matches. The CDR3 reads CASTISTSGTLYLSYEQYF. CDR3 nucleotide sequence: TGTGCCAGCACCATTAGTACTAGCGGGACCTTATATCTCTCCTACGAGCAGTACTTC.

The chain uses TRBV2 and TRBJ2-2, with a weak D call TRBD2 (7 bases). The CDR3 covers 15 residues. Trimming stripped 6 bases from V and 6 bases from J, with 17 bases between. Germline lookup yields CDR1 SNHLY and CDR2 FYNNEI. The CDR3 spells CASRGGRLAAGELFF. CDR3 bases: TGTGCCAGCAGGGGGGGCCGTCTAGCGGCCGGGGAGCTGTTTTTT.

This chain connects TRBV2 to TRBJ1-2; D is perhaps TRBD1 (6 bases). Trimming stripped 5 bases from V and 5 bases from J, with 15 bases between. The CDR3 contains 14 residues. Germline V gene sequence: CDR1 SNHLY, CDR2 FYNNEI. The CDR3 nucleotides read TGTGCCAGCAGTCAATCCGGGACAATTTATGGCTACACCTTC. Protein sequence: CASSQSGTIYGYTF.

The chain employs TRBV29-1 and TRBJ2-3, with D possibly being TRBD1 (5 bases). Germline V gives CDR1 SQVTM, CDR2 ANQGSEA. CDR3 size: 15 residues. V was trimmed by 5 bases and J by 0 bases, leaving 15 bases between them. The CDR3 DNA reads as TGCAGCGTTCCTGGGGCGGCCTTAAGCACAGATACGCAGTATTTT. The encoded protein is CSVPGAALSTDTQYF.

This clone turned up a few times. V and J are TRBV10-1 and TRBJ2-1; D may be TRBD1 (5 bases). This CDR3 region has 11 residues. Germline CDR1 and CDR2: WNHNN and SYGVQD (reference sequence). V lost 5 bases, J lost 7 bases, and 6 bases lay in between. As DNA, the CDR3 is TGCGCCAGCAGTTCAGGGAATGAGCAGTTCTTC. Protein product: CASSSGNEQFF.

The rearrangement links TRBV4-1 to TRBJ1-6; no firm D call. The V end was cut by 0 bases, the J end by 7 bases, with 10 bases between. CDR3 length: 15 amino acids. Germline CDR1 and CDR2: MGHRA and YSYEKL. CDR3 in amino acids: CASSQDPWTNSPLHF. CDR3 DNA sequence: TGCGCCAGCAGCCAAGACCCTTGGACCAATTCACCCCTCCACTTT.

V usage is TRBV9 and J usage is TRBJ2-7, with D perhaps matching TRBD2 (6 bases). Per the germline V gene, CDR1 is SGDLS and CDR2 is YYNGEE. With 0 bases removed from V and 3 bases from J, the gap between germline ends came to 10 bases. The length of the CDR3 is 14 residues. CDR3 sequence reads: CASSVGGRNYEQYF. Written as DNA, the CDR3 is TGTGCCAGCAGCGTAGGGGGGAGGAACTACGAGCAGTACTTC.

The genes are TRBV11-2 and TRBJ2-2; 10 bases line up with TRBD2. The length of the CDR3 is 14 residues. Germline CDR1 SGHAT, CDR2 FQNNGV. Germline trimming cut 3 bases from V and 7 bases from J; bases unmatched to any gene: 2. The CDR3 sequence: CASSFLAGVGELFF. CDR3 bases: TGTGCCAGCAGCTTTCTAGCGGGAGTCGGGGAGCTGTTTTTT.

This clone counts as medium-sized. The CDR3 nucleotides read TGCATAGTGAGGCGGGCGCATGAGCAGTTCTTC. It encodes CIVRRAHEQFF. This chain joins TRBV20-1 and TRBJ2-1; the D gene is possibly TRBD2 (5 bases). The CDR3 covers 11 residues. From germline, CDR1 is DFQATT and CDR2 SNEGSKA (reference sequence).

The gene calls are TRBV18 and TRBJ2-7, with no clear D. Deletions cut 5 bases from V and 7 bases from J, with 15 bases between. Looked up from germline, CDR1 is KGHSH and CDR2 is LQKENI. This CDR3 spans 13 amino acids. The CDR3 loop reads CASSSILAREQYF. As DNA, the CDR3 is TGTGCCAGCTCATCGATTTTAGCCCGGGAGCAGTACTTC.

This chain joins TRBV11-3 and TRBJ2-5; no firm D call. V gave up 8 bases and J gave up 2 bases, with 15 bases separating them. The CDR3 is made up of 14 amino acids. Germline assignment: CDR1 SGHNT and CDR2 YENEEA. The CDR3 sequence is CASRPGANQETQYF. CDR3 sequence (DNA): TGTGCCAGCCGCCCCGGCGCCAATCAAGAGACCCAGTACTTC.

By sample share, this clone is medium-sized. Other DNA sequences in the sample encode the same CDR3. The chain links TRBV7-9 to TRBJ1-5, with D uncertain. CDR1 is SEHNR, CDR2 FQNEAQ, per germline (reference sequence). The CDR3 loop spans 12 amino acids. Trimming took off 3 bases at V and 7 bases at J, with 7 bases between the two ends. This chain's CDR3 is CASSLGTQPQHF. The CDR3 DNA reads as TGTGCCAGCAGCTTGGGAACCCAGCCCCAGCATTTT.

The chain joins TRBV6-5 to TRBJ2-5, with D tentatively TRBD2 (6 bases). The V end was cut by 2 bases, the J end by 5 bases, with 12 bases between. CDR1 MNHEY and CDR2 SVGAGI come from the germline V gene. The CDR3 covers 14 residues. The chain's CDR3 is CASSYAEGWETQYF. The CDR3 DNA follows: TGTGCCAGCAGTTACGCGGAGGGATGGGAGACCCAGTACTTC.

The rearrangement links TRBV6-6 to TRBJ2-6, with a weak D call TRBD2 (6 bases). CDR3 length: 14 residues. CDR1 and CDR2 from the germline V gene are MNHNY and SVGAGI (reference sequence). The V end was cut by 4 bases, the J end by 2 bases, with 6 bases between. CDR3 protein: CASSWTTGANVLTF. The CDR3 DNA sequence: TGTGCCAGCAGTTGGACTACTGGGGCCAACGTCCTGACTTTC.